What follows are 7 T cell receptor beta chains derived from one specimen sequenced in a study of regulatory T cells in long-lasting Graves disease. Both iRepertoire HTBI primers and Arm-PCR of CDR3 regions were used to build the TCR beta libraries. TCRdb re-analysed the multiplex PCR reads in MiXCR, keeping a single row per CDR3 protein. The profile shows more than 300,000 distinct CDR3 sequences, roughly 17% of them singletons. Time point of the sample: newly diagnosed GD, antithyroid drugs for less than 3 months. RNA isolated from PBMCs was used to make the TCR library. Another study also made use of these data, one on T cells in Graves' hyperthyroidism and ophthalmopathy.

The sequences come from peripheral blood mononuclear cells (PBMCs), collected at new diagnosis, from a patient treated with antithyroid drugs. These receptors were collected from a woman aged 18-29 years with Graves disease.

This clonotype was seen many times. The V call is TRBV12-3 or TRBV12-4, the J call TRBJ2-7; perhaps TRBD1 as D (5 bases). This CDR3 has 13 amino acids. V lost 2 bases to trimming and J lost 6 bases, with 11 bases between them. The CDR3 nucleotides read TGTGCCAGCAGTTTACGGCAGGGCGGCGAGCAGTACTTC. Translating it yields CASSLRQGGEQYF.

This chain links TRBV6-2 or TRBV6-3 with TRBJ2-7; no definite D call. Trimming shortened V by 5 bases and J by 5 bases, and 16 bases separated the two germline ends. Germline CDR1 MNHEY, CDR2 SVGEGT. This CDR3 has 14 residues. In nucleotides, the CDR3 is TGTGCCAGCAGTGAAGCGAGTATCCTCGACGAGCAGTACTTC. The encoded protein is CASSEASILDEQYF.

This clonotype appeared once. A much bigger clone sits one base away, suggesting this may be a read error. CDR3 sequence: CASSYSQWYEQYF. CDR3 DNA: TGTGCCAGCAGTTACTCCCAGTGGTACGAGCAGTACTTC. The chain employs TRBV6-5 and TRBJ2-7; unclear D gene. Germline assignment: CDR1 MNHEY and CDR2 SVGAGI. The CDR3 totals 13 residues. Trimming shortened V by 0 bases and J by 4 bases, and 7 bases separated the two germline ends.

At least ten counts were recorded for this clonotype. The genes are TRBV5-1 and TRBJ2-7; D is possibly TRBD1 (5 bases). Germline V CDR1 and CDR2: SGHRS, YFSETQ. This CDR3 comprises 16 residues. The V gene lost 0 bases and the J gene lost 0 bases, with 13 bases spanning the gap. The CDR3 spells CASSLAATVSSYEQYF. CDR3 nucleotides: TGCGCCAGCAGCTTGGCGGCGACAGTGAGCTCCTACGAGCAGTACTTC.

In this sample, this clonotype turned up a few times. V is TRBV10-3 and J is TRBJ2-5; 7 bases are a match to TRBD1. Germline loops: CDR1 ENHRY, CDR2 SYGVKD. This CDR3 region has 14 residues. The junction had 2 bases not matched to a gene; V was cut back by 4 bases and J by 0 bases. CDR3 sequence: CAISGGQHQETQYF. Here the CDR3 DNA reads TGTGCCATCAGTGGGGGACAGCACCAAGAGACCCAGTACTTC.

This clonotype was detected many times. The V gene is TRBV27, the J gene TRBJ2-1, with D possibly TRBD1 on 5 matching bases. Per the germline V gene, CDR1 is MNHEY and CDR2 is SMNVEV (reference sequence). Trimming left V 2 bases short and J 7 bases short, with 12 bases between. The CDR3 length is 14 residues. Here the CDR3 reads CASSLQISGNEQFF. CDR3 nucleotides: TGTGCCAGCAGTTTACAGATCTCAGGGAATGAGCAGTTCTTC.

This clonotype turned up a few times. A read error may explain this, as a much larger clone is one base away. Since the CDR3 does not end with the conserved phenylalanine or tryptophan, this likely comes from a read error. This chain joins TRBV3-1 and TRBJ2-7; a possible D gene is TRBD2 (5 bases). Germline assignment: CDR1 LGHDT and CDR2 YNNKEL (reference sequence). This CDR3 is built from 13 residues. Trimming left V 2 bases short and J 2 bases short, with 7 bases between. The DNA of the CDR3 is TGTGCCAGCAGCCAACGGGGAGCCTACGAGCAGTACCTC. This sequence encodes CASSQRGAYEQYL.